This T cell receptor (beta chain) derives from a study of blood T cell repertoires in COVID-19. Background on the study: From the United States, Italy and Spain came samples of acute and convalescent COVID-19. PBMCs, B-cell-depleted T cells, or T cells provided the cDNA or gDNA that made up the material.

In the original workflow: Estimation of nucleated cell counts relied on the amplification of reference gene primers. This table comes from immunoSEQ multiplex PCR, and its TCRdb copy is limited to in-frame clones, with some not included. That table supplies the V and J calls and clone size; D and trimming were determined from the DNA. The profile shows tens of thousands of clones, 88% of them singletons. V was trimmed by 0 bases and J by 7 bases, leaving 15 bases between them. Germline V lookup: CDR1 KGHDR, CDR2 SFDVKD. The length of the CDR3 is 16 residues. The rearrangement joins TRBV24-1 to TRBJ2-1, with D perhaps TRBD1 (5 bases). Sequencing was performed on peripheral blood. The receptor was isolated from a woman in her 70s with acute or convalescent COVID-19. The CDR3 here is CATSDLQPGPGNEQFF. The CDR3 nucleotides read TGTGCCACCAGTGATTTGCAGCCAGGGCCAGGGAATGAGCAGTTCTTC.